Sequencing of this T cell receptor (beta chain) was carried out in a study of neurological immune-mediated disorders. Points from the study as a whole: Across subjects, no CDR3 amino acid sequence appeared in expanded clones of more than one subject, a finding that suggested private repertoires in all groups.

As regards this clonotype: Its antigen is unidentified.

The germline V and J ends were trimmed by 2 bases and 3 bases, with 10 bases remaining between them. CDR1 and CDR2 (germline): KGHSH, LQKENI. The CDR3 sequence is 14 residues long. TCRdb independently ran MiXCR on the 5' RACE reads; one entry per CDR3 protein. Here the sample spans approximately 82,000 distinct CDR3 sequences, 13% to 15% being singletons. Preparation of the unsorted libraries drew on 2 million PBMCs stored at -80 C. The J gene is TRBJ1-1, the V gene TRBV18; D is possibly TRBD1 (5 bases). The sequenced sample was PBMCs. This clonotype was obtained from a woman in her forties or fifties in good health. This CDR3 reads CASSPNVRDTEAFF. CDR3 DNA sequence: TGTGCCAGCTCACCAAACGTCAGGGACACTGAAGCTTTCTTT.